The present TCR beta chain was sequenced within a study of T-cell reconstitution after alpha-beta-depleted transplantation in children. As concerns this clonotype: A read error is possible here, since a much larger clone lies one base away.

Germline CDR1 reads SGHNT; CDR2 reads YENEEA. The CDR3 sequence is 13 residues long. Trimming removed 1 base from V and 5 bases from J, with 6 bases in between. It was with unique molecular identifiers that the TCRbeta library was prepared. A single record per CDR3 protein comes from TCRdb applying MiXCR to the PCR reads. The table has approximately 590,000 distinct CDR3 sequences, roughly a tenth seen once. This chain uses TRBV11-3 with TRBJ2-1; no clear D gene. This clonotype was sampled from a human donor who donated a stem cell graft to a child with acute myeloid leukemia. The material sequenced was PBMCs from the stem cell graft donor, taken from the stem cell graft. This CDR3 reads CASSLGQDNEQFF. CDR3 sequence (DNA): TGTGCCAGCAGCTTAGGCCAGGACAATGAGCAGTTCTTC.